This TCR beta chain was identified during a study of OX40 agonist ivuxolimab in advanced cancers. Trimming removed 2 bases from V and 1 base from J, with 5 bases in between. The CDR3 is made up of 14 amino acids. Germline V CDR1 and CDR2: SGHTA, FQGTGA. Clones were sequenced by immunoSEQ multiplex PCR, and TCRdb holds only the in-frame ones, with some missing. The top ten hold 10% to 15% of the sample, which has roughly 53,000 clones, approximately 84% seen once. The chain employs TRBV7-3 and TRBJ2-2; D is uncertain. Specimen: CD4+ or CD8+ T cells sorted from blood, collected in a trial of the OX40 agonist ivuxolimab. The sequence was obtained from an adult with an advanced solid tumor such as melanoma, head and neck, liver or kidney cancer. For the CDR3, the DNA is TGTGCCAGCAGCTTAGAGAGGAACACCGGGGAGCTGTTTTTT. Its translation: CASSLERNTGELFF.